The clone carrying this T cell receptor (beta chain) was picked up a small number of times. The library put unique molecular identifiers onto individual cDNA molecules. One entry per CDR3 protein results from TCRdb running MiXCR on the RACE reads. The sample carries 210,000 or so distinct CDR3 sequences, approximately 26% recorded once. Described time point: patch test 3, about 24 weeks after DPC sensitization. Documented treatment: therapeutic diphenylcyclopropenone sensitization with weekly scalp DPC. Non-pregnant alopecia patients aged 18 to 70, suitable for DPC therapy. Trimming left V 6 bases short and J 4 bases short, with 11 bases between. The CDR3 loop spans 12 amino acids. Germline values: CDR1 DFQATT, CDR2 SNEGSKA (reference sequence). These data come from a study of human T cells and chemical hapten exposure. Study-wide background: 2% DPC applied to a roughly 2 cm by roughly 2 cm arm area sensitized donors.

The source was whole blood, collected in connection with sensitization to the hapten diphenylcyclopropenone (DPC). The sequence was collected from a woman aged 40 to 50 with alopecia areata. Some clones in this sample may be carry-over from other donors' samples. The chain employs TRBV20-1 and TRBJ2-3, with a tentative D call TRBD1 (5 bases). The CDR3 sequence: CSAPDRSDTQYF. The CDR3 DNA sequence: TGCAGTGCACCCGACAGATCAGATACGCAGTATTTT.